This is a list of T cell receptor beta chains from one sample in a study of cytomegalovirus exposure and HLA in healthy donors. Libraries were prepared by immunoSEQ multiplex PCR; TCRdb keeps only in-frame clonotypes and omits some of them. The table lists some 120,000 clones, roughly 90% of them singletons. The specimen was PBMCs. The receptors were sampled from a man between 25 and 39 years old in good health and CMV-seronegative. CDR3s include the opening cysteine and the closing phenylalanine or tryptophan. The D gene is left open where the match is weak. Size tells how often a clone was seen (once, few, many) or the class of an expanded clone, and some rows leave it out.

J,V,length,D,size,CDR3,DNA
TRBJ2-7,TRBV6-1,16,TRBD1,NA,CASSVQIQGVSYEQYF,TGTGCCAGCAGTGTCCAGATCCAGGGGGTGTCCTACGAGCAGTACTTC
TRBJ1-1,TRBV2,15,TRBD1,NA,CASSEASRGDTEAFF,TGTGCCAGCAGTGAAGCCAGCAGGGGGGATACTGAAGCTTTCTTT
TRBJ2-5,TRBV6-5,15,NA,NA,CASSSLGAGEETQYF,TGTGCCAGCAGTTCTTTGGGGGCGGGGGAAGAGACCCAGTACTTC
TRBJ2-7,TRBV7-6,13,NA,NA,CASSAGGFPEQYF,TGTGCCAGCAGCGCCGGCGGGTTCCCCGAGCAGTACTTC
TRBJ2-2,TRBV10-1,18,TRBD2,NA,CASSEGTDSGRRGGELFF,TGCGCCAGCAGTGAGGGTACGGATAGCGGGAGGCGCGGCGGGGAGCTGTTTTTT
TRBJ2-7,TRBV4-2,15,NA,NA,CASSQELAGTYEQYF,TGTGCCAGCAGCCAAGAGTTGGCAGGGACTTACGAGCAGTACTTC
TRBJ2-1,TRBV5-4,13,NA,NA,CASSLIDYNEQFF,TGTGCCAGCAGCTTGATAGACTACAATGAGCAGTTCTTC
TRBJ2-3,TRBV7-8,14,TRBD2,NA,CASSSGTSRNTQYF,TGTGCCAGCAGCTCCGGGACTAGCAGAAATACGCAGTATTTT
TRBJ2-3,TRBV5-6,13,NA,NA,CASSLRGTDTQYF,TGTGCCAGCAGCTTGCGGGGCACAGATACGCAGTATTTT
TRBJ2-1,TRBV4-3,16,TRBD2,NA,CASSQESLAGGNEQFF,TGCGCCAGCAGCCAAGAAAGCCTAGCGGGAGGGAATGAGCAGTTCTTC
TRBJ1-1,TRBV4-1,15,TRBD1,once,CASSPGQGSRTEAFF,TGCGCCAGCAGCCCAGGACAGGGTTCCCGCACTGAAGCTTTCTTT
TRBJ2-5,TRBV29-1,14,TRBD1,NA,CSAGTGGFRETQYF,TGCAGCGCCGGGACAGGGGGCTTTCGAGAGACCCAGTACTTC
TRBJ1-1,TRBV6-5,15,NA,NA,CASSYTAGPNTEAFF,TGTGCCAGCAGTTACACGGCGGGGCCTAACACTGAAGCTTTCTTT
TRBJ2-1,TRBV4-1,15,TRBD2,NA,CASSQGLVGVDEQFF,TGCGCCAGCAGCCAGGGACTAGTGGGGGTCGATGAGCAGTTCTTC
TRBJ2-7,TRBV9,15,NA,NA,CASSPSIQGSYEQYF,TGTGCCAGCAGCCCATCCATTCAGGGGAGCTACGAGCAGTACTTC
TRBJ1-1,TRBV5-4,12,NA,NA,CASSLPRTEAFF,TGTGCCAGCAGCTTGCCCCGCACTGAAGCTTTCTTT
TRBJ1-5,TRBV6-5,15,NA,NA,CASSPDSYSNQPQHF,TGTGCCAGCAGCCCCGACAGTTATAGCAATCAGCCCCAGCATTTT
TRBJ2-1,TRBV9,13,NA,NA,CASSAFIYNEQFF,TGTGCCAGCAGCGCATTCATCTACAATGAGCAGTTCTTC
TRBJ2-1,TRBV5-1,16,TRBD2,NA,CASARQAGGGYNEQFF,TGCGCCAGCGCGCGACAGGCGGGAGGAGGTTACAATGAGCAGTTCTTC
TRBJ1-6,TRBV5-1,15,TRBD1,few,CASSLADRGSSPLHF,TGCGCCAGCAGCTTGGCTGACAGGGGTAGTTCACCCCTCCACTTT
TRBJ2-3,TRBV5-6,14,TRBD1,NA,CASSLGQSTDTQYF,TGTGCCAGCAGCCTGGGACAGAGCACAGATACGCAGTATTTT
TRBJ1-3,TRBV5-4,14,TRBD1,NA,CASSPGTEGNTIYF,TGTGCCAGCAGCCCGGGGACAGAGGGAAACACCATATATTTT
TRBJ2-7,TRBV5-4,17,TRBD2,NA,CASSFKGGGSLFYEQYF,TGTGCCAGCAGCTTTAAGGGTGGCGGGAGTCTATTCTACGAGCAGTACTTC
TRBJ2-7,TRBV27,14,NA,NA,CASSLSFISYEQYF,TGTGCCAGCAGTTTATCCTTTATCTCCTACGAGCAGTACTTC
TRBJ2-7,TRBV6-5,15,NA,NA,CASSGPDLGGNEQYF,TGTGCCAGCAGTGGGCCGGACTTGGGTGGGAACGAGCAGTACTTC
TRBJ2-3,TRBV2,16,TRBD2,few,CASSDWPSGSSDTQYF,TGTGCCAGCAGTGATTGGCCTAGCGGGAGTTCAGATACGCAGTATTTT
TRBJ1-2,TRBV7-2,13,TRBD1,NA,CASSPGQLGGYTF,TGTGCCAGCAGCCCGGGACAGTTAGGTGGCTACACCTTC
TRBJ2-5,TRBV4-3,14,NA,NA,CASSREGRDETQYF,TGCGCCAGCAGCCGCGAGGGGCGGGACGAGACCCAGTACTTC
TRBJ2-1,TRBV5-1,17,TRBD2,NA,CASSLHPSGTSENEQFF,TGCGCCAGCAGCTTGCACCCTAGCGGGACATCTGAGAATGAGCAGTTCTTC
TRBJ2-2,TRBV15,15,NA,NA,CATSRAGVFAGELFF,TGTGCCACCAGCAGAGCAGGGGTCTTCGCCGGGGAGCTGTTTTTT
TRBJ2-3,TRBV19,15,TRBD2,once,CASSIFAGGTDTQYF,TGTGCCAGTAGTATTTTCGCGGGAGGCACAGATACGCAGTATTTT
TRBJ1-5,TRBV29-1,13,TRBD1,NA,CSVGEQGEQPQHF,TGCAGCGTTGGAGAACAGGGGGAACAGCCCCAGCATTTT
TRBJ2-1,TRBV5-4,12,NA,NA,CASSSALGQQFF,TGTGCCAGCAGCTCAGCACTAGGTCAGCAGTTCTTC
TRBJ1-4,TRBV29-1,15,NA,NA,CSGLTTGYSNEKLFF,TGCAGCGGCCTGACGACCGGGTACTCTAATGAAAAACTGTTTTTT
TRBJ1-5,TRBV12-5,13,NA,NA,CASAGDGNQPQHF,TGTGCTAGTGCCGGGGATGGCAATCAGCCCCAGCATTTT
TRBJ2-1,TRBV6-6,13,NA,NA,CASKRSSYNEQFF,TGTGCCAGTAAGAGGAGCTCCTACAATGAGCAGTTCTTC
TRBJ2-7,TRBV4-3,14,NA,NA,CASSQARGADEQYF,TGCGCCAGCAGCCAAGCTAGAGGAGCGGACGAGCAGTACTTC
TRBJ2-2,TRBV2,15,NA,once,CASNFEQGATGELFF,TGTGCCAGCAATTTCGAACAGGGTGCCACCGGGGAGCTGTTTTTT
TRBJ2-1,TRBV4-3,14,NA,NA,CASSQVSLADRQFF,TGCGCCAGCAGCCAAGTATCACTAGCCGATCGTCAGTTCTTC
TRBJ1-6,TRBV30,12,NA,NA,CAWSQRDSPLHF,TGTGCCTGGAGTCAGCGAGATTCACCCCTCCACTTT
TRBJ2-7,TRBV27,15,TRBD2,NA,CASSPRLAGASEQYF,TGTGCCAGCAGTCCCAGACTAGCGGGTGCAAGCGAGCAGTACTTC
TRBJ1-5,TRBV19,13,NA,once,CASSIAIDQPQHF,TGTGCCAGTAGTATAGCGATAGATCAGCCCCAGCATTTT
TRBJ2-1,TRBV10-1,13,TRBD2,NA,CASTSGVEREQFF,TGCGCCAGTACTAGCGGGGTAGAAAGGGAGCAGTTCTTC
TRBJ2-3,TRBV5-4,17,TRBD2,NA,CASSGTSGSYITDTQYF,TGTGCCAGCAGCGGGACTAGCGGGAGCTACATCACAGATACGCAGTATTTT
TRBJ2-5,TRBV5-1,17,NA,NA,CASSLTRGGADQETQYF,TGCGCCAGCAGCCTCACCCGAGGGGGTGCGGATCAAGAGACCCAGTACTTC
TRBJ2-1,TRBV15,15,NA,NA,CATSRGTGSYNEQFF,TGTGCCACCAGCAGAGGGACTGGCTCCTACAATGAGCAGTTCTTC
TRBJ1-2,TRBV4-1,15,TRBD1,NA,CASSHRTGTPYGYTF,TGCGCCAGCAGCCATCGGACAGGGACGCCCTATGGCTACACCTTC
TRBJ2-3,TRBV5-1,15,NA,NA,CASSSGNYVLDTQYF,TGCGCCAGCAGCTCGGGTAATTACGTTTTAGATACGCAGTATTTT